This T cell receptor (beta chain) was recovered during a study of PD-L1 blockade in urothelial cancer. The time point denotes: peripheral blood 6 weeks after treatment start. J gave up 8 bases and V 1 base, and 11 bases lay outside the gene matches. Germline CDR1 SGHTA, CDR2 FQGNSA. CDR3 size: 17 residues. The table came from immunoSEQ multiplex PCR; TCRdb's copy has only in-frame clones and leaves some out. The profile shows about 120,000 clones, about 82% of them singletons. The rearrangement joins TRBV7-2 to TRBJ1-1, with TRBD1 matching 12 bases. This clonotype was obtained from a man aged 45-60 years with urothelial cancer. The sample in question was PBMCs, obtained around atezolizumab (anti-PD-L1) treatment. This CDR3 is CASSLGRDRGPKGEAFF. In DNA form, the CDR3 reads TGTGCCAGCAGCTTAGGCAGGGACAGGGGGCCCAAAGGGGAAGCTTTCTTT.